One sample yielded the 2 T cell receptor beta chains listed below, sequenced in a study of patients and donors after allogeneic stem cell transplantation. TCRdb itself ran the RT-PCR reads through MiXCR, one entry per CDR3 protein. This sample has 190,000 or so distinct CDR3 sequences, with around 41% found just once. Sequences were obtained from blood, either unsorted or a sorted T cell fraction (not recorded which). These receptors all stem from a human donor who was either an allogeneic HSCT recipient or a stem cell or donor lymphocyte infusion donor (not recorded which). It is not recorded whose cells these are; they may come from a transplant donor.

This clonotype appeared a few times. The chain recombines TRBV7-2 with TRBJ1-1, with D perhaps matching TRBD1 (6 bases). From germline, CDR1 is SGHTA and CDR2 FQGNSA. Trimming removed 3 bases from V and 2 bases from J, with 13 bases in between. The CDR3 is 15 residues long. The CDR3 sequence: CASSFIGQTNTEAFF. The DNA for the CDR3 is TGTGCCAGCAGCTTTATAGGACAGACTAACACTGAAGCTTTCTTT.

V and J are TRBV7-2 and TRBJ1-1, with 11 bases fitting TRBD1. Germline CDR1 SGHTA, CDR2 FQGNSA. The CDR3 length is 14 residues. Trimming at V came to 5 bases and at J to 5 bases, leaving 4 bases not matched to a gene. Written as DNA, the CDR3 is TGTGCCAGCAGCGAGGACAGGGGGCGTACTGAAGCTTTCTTT. It codes for CASSEDRGRTEAFF.